A selection of T cell receptor beta chains follows, all from one sample in a study of cytomegalovirus exposure and HLA in healthy donors. Produced via immunoSEQ multiplex PCR; TCRdb's table is partial and in-frame only. The sample lists over 150,000 clones; around 82% were seen once. Sequences were obtained from PBMCs. The receptor source for this set is a woman in her thirties in good health and CMV-seronegative. CDR3s include the opening cysteine and the closing phenylalanine or tryptophan. The order of the fields is V gene, J gene, D gene, clone size, CDR3 protein, CDR3 DNA. A D gene is named only where the DNA matches it firmly. Clone sizes are given selectively: once, few, many, or a class where the clone is expanded.

>TRBV13|TRBJ2-7|TRBD2|-
CASSAPPASGTYEQYF
TGTGCCAGCAGCGCCCCACCGGCTAGCGGGACCTACGAGCAGTACTTC
>TRBV5-6|TRBJ2-1|-|-
CASSLRGTYNEQFF
TGTGCCAGCAGCTTGCGAGGAACCTACAATGAGCAGTTCTTC
>TRBV29-1|TRBJ2-3|-|-
CSVEGRGQPPDTQYF
TGCAGCGTTGAGGGGCGGGGGCAACCCCCAGATACGCAGTATTTT
>TRBV5-5|TRBJ2-7|-|few
CASSPGYEQYF
TGTGCCAGCAGCCCGGGGTACGAGCAGTACTTC
>TRBV13|TRBJ1-5|TRBD1|-
CASSFGRQGQPQHF
TGTGCCAGCAGTTTCGGCAGACAGGGTCAGCCCCAGCATTTT
>TRBV29-1|TRBJ2-7|-|-
CSVEGGLLARDEQYF
TGCAGCGTTGAAGGCGGACTCCTGGCTCGGGACGAGCAGTACTTC
>TRBV29-1|TRBJ2-1|TRBD2|-
CSVSWLAGDEQFF
TGCAGCGTCAGCTGGCTAGCGGGAGATGAGCAGTTCTTC
>TRBV12-5|TRBJ2-1|-|-
CASGWGQMQFF
TGTGCTAGTGGCTGGGGGCAAATGCAGTTCTTC
>TRBV7-7|TRBJ1-1|-|-
CASSLDSNTEAFF
TGTGCCAGCAGCTTAGACAGTAACACTGAAGCTTTCTTT
>TRBV19|TRBJ2-2|-|-
CASSMVRGSKNTGELFF
TGTGCCAGTAGTATGGTGAGGGGGTCCAAAAACACCGGGGAGCTGTTTTTT
>TRBV27|TRBJ1-2|-|-
CASRSDGNYGYPF
TGTGCCAGCAGATCGGACGGGAACTATGGCTACCCCTTC
>TRBV6-1|TRBJ1-2|-|-
CASSPYQEVYGYTF
TGTGCCAGCAGTCCGTACCAGGAAGTCTATGGCTACACCTTC
>TRBV6-5|TRBJ2-3|-|-
CASSYSALSTDTQYF
TGTGCCAGCAGTTACTCAGCACTCTCCACAGATACGCAGTATTTT
>TRBV7-9|TRBJ1-2|-|-
CASSLESGLGVRNGYTF
TGTGCCAGCAGCTTAGAGTCAGGTTTAGGGGTTCGAAATGGCTACACCTTC
>TRBV21-1|TRBJ1-2|-|few
CASSSPAPTGNGGYTF
TGTGCCAGCAGCTCTCCGGCACCTACAGGGAATGGTGGCTACACCTTC
>TRBV4-1|TRBJ2-3|-|-
CASSQVSTDTQYF
TGCGCCAGCAGCCAAGTATCCACAGATACGCAGTATTTT
>TRBV5-4|TRBJ1-1|-|-
CASSPPTYTEAFF
TGTGCCAGCAGCCCCCCTACGTACACTGAAGCTTTCTTT
>TRBV6-5|TRBJ2-2|-|few
CASSSGDGELFF
TGTGCCAGCAGTTCAGGGGACGGGGAGCTGTTTTTT
>TRBV7-9|TRBJ1-2|TRBD1|-
CASSVQGARILGYTF
TGTGCCAGCAGCGTACAGGGGGCGCGTATATTGGGCTACACCTTC
>TRBV19|TRBJ1-5|TRBD1|few
CASAGGRGNQPQHF
TGTGCCAGTGCAGGGGGTCGAGGCAATCAGCCCCAGCATTTT
>TRBV19|TRBJ2-5|TRBD2|-
CASSMMVGGWETQYF
TGTGCCAGTAGTATGATGGTCGGGGGGTGGGAGACCCAGTACTTC
>TRBV6-5|TRBJ1-2|TRBD1|-
CASSRTGTGDYGYTF
TGTGCCAGCAGCCGGACAGGGACAGGTGACTATGGCTACACCTTC
>TRBV7-6|TRBJ2-7|-|-
CASSLSSRYEQYF
TGTGCCAGCAGCTTATCATCCAGGTACGAGCAGTACTTC
>TRBV5-1|TRBJ2-1|-|-
CASSPEVQGWYNEQFF
TGCGCCAGCAGCCCTGAGGTTCAGGGGTGGTACAATGAGCAGTTCTTC
>TRBV4-2|TRBJ2-3|-|-
CASSQDPGGPSTDTQYF
TGTGCCAGCAGCCAAGACCCAGGGGGGCCTAGCACAGATACGCAGTATTTT
>TRBV2|TRBJ2-5|TRBD2|-
CASSGRLAGQETQYF
TGTGCCAGCAGTGGTCGACTAGCGGGGCAAGAGACCCAGTACTTC
>TRBV18|TRBJ1-2|-|-
CASSPTSFYGYTF
TGTGCCAGCTCACCTACGAGTTTCTATGGCTACACCTTC